Below, one T cell receptor beta chain is given with its context. The antigen is not known. The source of the sample is a study of T cell responses to AZD1222 COVID-19 vaccine. V shed 0 bases and J shed 7 bases, with 17 bases lying between them. This CDR3 contains 16 residues. Per the germline V gene, CDR1 is SGDLS and CDR2 is YYNGEE. Study-level results: Once two AZD1222 doses were given, Spike-specific TCR breadth and depth went up.

Generated by immunoSEQ multiplex PCR, the TCRdb table keeps only in-frame clones and is missing some. The data show 150,000 to 200,000 clones, with 90% to 95% seen just once and roughly 8.4% held by the top ten. The chain has TRBV9 and TRBJ2-4, with D tentatively TRBD1 (6 bases). Here the sequenced sample was peripheral blood, taken on day 0 of AZD1222 vaccination. This receptor was identified in an adult in good health. The DNA of the CDR3 is TGTGCCAGCAGCGTAGGCGGTAGGACAGATGGGAACATTCAGTACTTC. This encodes CASSVGGRTDGNIQYF.